The 26 T cell receptor beta chains listed next were all sequenced from one sample in a study of cytomegalovirus exposure and HLA in healthy donors. Both 60 Vbeta primers and 13 Jbeta primers went into the PCR. Only in-frame clones appear in the TCRdb table, and some are missing; sequencing was by immunoSEQ multiplex PCR. The repertoire holds 150,000 to 200,000 clones, with 75% to 90% as singletons. The specimen was PBMCs. These receptors were collected from a man aged 25 to 40 in good health and CMV-seronegative.

The CDR3 region has the DNA TGTGCCAGCCACAAGCAGCCCCAGCATTTT. Its translation: CASHKQPQHF. The chain couples TRBV6-4 to TRBJ1-5; no clear D. Trimming took 8 bases from V and 7 from J, leaving 6 bases between them. The V gene's germline CDR1 is MRHNA and CDR2 SNTAGT. CDR3 length equals 10 residues.

The rearrangement joins TRBV5-1 to TRBJ2-1, with TRBD2 identical over 8 bases. The V and J ends lost 0 bases and 9 bases, in that order; junction bases with no gene match: 8. Germline CDR1 and CDR2: SGHRS and YFSETQ. This CDR3 is built from 15 residues. CDR3 sequence (DNA): TGCGCCAGCAGCTTGGATCTCGGGAGGGCCACTGAGCAGTTCTTC. Protein sequence: CASSLDLGRATEQFF.

J is TRBJ2-7 and V is TRBV6-6; D may be TRBD1 (5 bases). The germline V and J ends were trimmed by 6 bases and 5 bases, with 14 bases remaining between them. Germline-derived CDR1 and CDR2 are MNHNY and SVGAGI (reference sequence). The CDR3 spans 13 residues. CDR3 region: CASSAGLSHEQYF. The CDR3 DNA reads as TGTGCCAGCAGCGCAGGGCTTTCCCACGAGCAGTACTTC.

The chain is built from TRBV18 and TRBJ2-2; TRBD1 matches 8 bases. J gave up 0 bases and V 6 bases, and 12 bases lay outside the gene matches. The CDR3 has 18 amino acids. The germline V gene has CDR1 KGHSH and CDR2 LQKENI. The CDR3 here is CASSYLDREYANTGELFF. DNA for the CDR3: TGTGCCAGCTCCTACCTGGACAGGGAATACGCGAACACCGGGGAGCTGTTTTTT.

J is TRBJ2-1 and V is TRBV7-8, with D uncertain. The V end was cut by 5 bases, the J end by 7 bases, with 9 bases between. This CDR3 has 12 residues. Germline values: CDR1 SGHVS, CDR2 FQNEAQ. The CDR3 DNA reads TGTGCCAGCAGCCCCTACCTTAATGAGCAGTTCTTC. Residues: CASSPYLNEQFF.

This clone appeared a few times. The CDR3 loop reads CASGDSMNTEAFF. The CDR3 nucleotides are TGTGCCAGCGGGGACAGCATGAACACTGAAGCTTTCTTT. V gene TRBV6-5 combines with J gene TRBJ1-1; 7 nucleotides agree with TRBD1. Germline trimming cut 8 bases from V and 0 bases from J; bases unmatched to any gene: 3. The CDR3 is 13 residues long. Germline loops: CDR1 MNHEY, CDR2 SVGAGI.

The chain recombines TRBV6-1 with TRBJ1-2, with 8 bases that match TRBD1. The V gene's germline CDR1 is MNHNS and CDR2 SASEGT. V lost 6 bases, J lost 4 bases, and 4 bases stayed unmatched. The CDR3 totals 13 residues. The CDR3 DNA is TGTGCCAGCAGGGGACAGGAGCTCTATGGCTACACCTTC. Protein sequence: CASRGQELYGYTF.

The rearrangement joins TRBV4-1 to TRBJ1-1, with no clear D. The germline V and J ends were trimmed by 4 bases and 5 bases, with 11 bases remaining between them. The CDR3 has 13 amino acids. Germline V CDR1 and CDR2: MGHRA, YSYEKL. The CDR3 DNA sequence: TGCGCCAGCAGCCTACCGGGGAGGACTGAAGCTTTCTTT. Protein sequence: CASSLPGRTEAFF.

This clone was observed a handful of times. The chain combines TRBV6-6 with TRBJ2-2; 7 nucleotides agree with TRBD2. This CDR3 contains 15 residues. CDR1 MNHNY and CDR2 SVGAGI come from the germline V gene (reference sequence). V lost 6 bases and J lost 5; bases outside the gene matches: 9. The CDR3 sequence: CASRGEGVKTGELFF. CDR3 nucleotide sequence: TGTGCCAGCAGGGGGGAGGGAGTGAAGACCGGGGAGCTGTTTTTT.

In the case of this clone: The same CDR3 also results from other DNA sequences found in this sample. V gene TRBV5-1 combines with J gene TRBJ2-3; D is possibly TRBD2 (6 bases). Germline values: CDR1 SGHRS, CDR2 YFSETQ. V was trimmed by 4 bases and J by 0 bases, leaving 9 bases between them. The CDR3 runs 14 residues. In nucleotides, the CDR3 is TGCGCCAGCAGCCCCGGGACTAGCACAGATACGCAGTATTTT. Translating it yields CASSPGTSTDTQYF.

The J gene is TRBJ2-7, the V gene TRBV28; 11 bases are shared with TRBD2. CDR3 size: 16 residues. Germline V gene sequence: CDR1 MDHEN, CDR2 SYDVKM. Germline trimming cut 2 bases from V and 3 bases from J; bases unmatched to any gene: 6. CDR3 protein: CASSLASGGIFYEQYF. In DNA, the CDR3 is TGTGCCAGCAGTTTAGCTAGCGGGGGGATCTTCTACGAGCAGTACTTC.

V gene TRBV5-1 combines with J gene TRBJ1-4, with unresolved D. V was pared by 0 bases and J by 8 bases, with 14 bases between. In germline, CDR1 is SGHRS, CDR2 YFSETQ. The CDR3 sequence is 15 residues long. As DNA, the CDR3 is TGCGCCAGCAGCTTGGCAGGCAATGAGAACGAAAAACTGTTTTTT. Its protein is CASSLAGNENEKLFF. Looking up the rest from reference TRBV5-1 and TRBJ1-4 gives the full variable domain: KAGVTQTPRYLIKTRGQQVTLSCSPISGHRSVSWYQQTPGQGLQFLFEYFSETQRNKGNFPGRFSGRQFSNSRSEMNVSTLELGDSALYLCASSLAGNENEKLFFGSGTQLSVL.

The chain carries TRBV5-4 and TRBJ1-1; D uncertain. Germline loops: CDR1 SGHNT, CDR2 YYREEE (reference sequence). The CDR3 length is 17 residues. V dropped 4 bases and J dropped 1 base, with 20 bases sitting between them. CDR3: CASSAQASITGNTEAFF. The CDR3, as DNA: TGTGCCAGCAGCGCTCAAGCCTCGATTACGGGGAACACTGAAGCTTTCTTT.

V and J are TRBV5-1 and TRBJ1-4, with TRBD1 matching over 9 bases. The V and J ends lost 3 bases and 6 bases, in that order; junction bases with no gene match: 12. The CDR3 is 17 amino acids. The germline V gene has CDR1 SGHRS and CDR2 YFSETQ. CDR3 in DNA: TGCGCCAGCAGCTGGGCACCCACAGGGGGCGCGGATGAAAAACTGTTTTTT. Protein sequence: CASSWAPTGGADEKLFF.

The chain carries TRBV27 and TRBJ1-6; unclear D gene. The CDR3 contains 14 residues. V was cut by 3 bases and J by 8 bases, with 11 bases left in between. The germline gives CDR1 MNHEY, CDR2 SMNVEV (reference sequence). The CDR3 loop reads CASSFSPLYSPLHF. The CDR3 DNA is TGTGCCAGCAGTTTTTCCCCACTATATTCACCCCTCCACTTT.

The chain links TRBV5-3 to TRBJ1-4, with TRBD1 as a possible D gene (5 bases). TRBV5-3 is an ORF; its function is uncertain. The CDR3 contains 16 residues. V dropped 3 bases and J dropped 7 bases, with 19 bases sitting between them. This CDR3 reads CARSSAWGVGLEKLFF. The CDR3 nucleotides read TGTGCCAGAAGCTCTGCCTGGGGGGTAGGCCTTGAAAAACTGTTTTTT.

This rearrangement joins TRBV9 to TRBJ2-2; 7 bases map to TRBD2. The V gene's germline CDR1 is SGDLS and CDR2 YYNGEE. V was clipped by 3 bases and J by 3 bases; unmatched bases: 8. The CDR3 sequence is 16 residues long. This CDR3 reads CASSAQGLDYTGELFF. The CDR3 DNA follows: TGTGCCAGCAGCGCTCAAGGACTAGACTACACCGGGGAGCTGTTTTTT.

The chain combines TRBV5-5 with TRBJ1-1; D may be TRBD1 (5 bases). V lost 6 bases and J 5 bases, leaving 11 bases between the germline ends. CDR1 and CDR2 (germline): SGHKS, YYEKEE (reference sequence). The CDR3 runs to 12 residues. The DNA for the CDR3 is TGTGCCAGCATCACGGACAAGACTGAAGCTTTCTTT. As protein: CASITDKTEAFF.

This clone was seen more than once but under ten times. This chain joins TRBV19 and TRBJ2-1, with 7 nucleotides matching TRBD2. Unmatched junction bases numbered 7, after V lost 5 bases and J lost 3 bases. The germline gives CDR1 LNHDA, CDR2 SQIVND (reference sequence). The CDR3 sequence is 15 residues long. CDR3 coding DNA: TGTGCCAGTAGTTATCGACAGCGGGGCTACAATGAGCAGTTCTTC. As protein: CASSYRQRGYNEQFF.

J is TRBJ1-4 and V is TRBV27; D perhaps matches TRBD1 (6 bases). The germline V gene encodes CDR1 MNHEY and CDR2 SMNVEV (reference sequence). This CDR3 has 12 residues. The germline V and J ends were trimmed by 8 bases and 12 bases, with 16 bases remaining between them. The CDR3 DNA reads as TGTGCCAGCCAAGGGGGGGGCGCACAACTGTTTTTT. Translated, it gives CASQGGGAQLFF.

V and J are TRBV27 and TRBJ2-5, with TRBD2 matching over 8 bases. V gave up 6 bases and J gave up 4 bases; unmatched junction bases: 7. CDR1 and CDR2 (germline): MNHEY, SMNVEV (reference sequence). The CDR3 spans 14 residues. The CDR3 spells CASSPAGALETQYF. In nucleotides, the CDR3 is TGTGCCAGCAGCCCAGCGGGAGCCCTAGAGACCCAGTACTTC.

The CDR3 region is CASRDIQGLGAFF. CDR3 nucleotides: TGTGCCAGCAGGGACATACAGGGTTTGGGGGCTTTCTTT. The chain recombines TRBV7-8 with TRBJ1-1, with D perhaps TRBD1 (6 bases). CDR1 SGHVS and CDR2 FQNEAQ come from the germline V gene. With 6 bases removed from V and 11 bases from J, the gap between germline ends came to 19 bases. This CDR3 is 13 amino acids long.

The chain recombines TRBV28 with TRBJ1-1; a possible D gene is TRBD1 (6 bases). With 5 bases removed from V and 1 base from J, the gap between germline ends came to 14 bases. This CDR3 comprises 15 residues. Germline V gives CDR1 MDHEN, CDR2 SYDVKM. CDR3 amino acids: CASSPQGHKNTEAFF. The CDR3 region has the DNA TGTGCCAGCAGTCCACAGGGCCATAAGAACACTGAAGCTTTCTTT.

V usage is TRBV4-1 and J usage is TRBJ1-5; 9 nucleotides line up with TRBD1. The V gene's germline CDR1 is MGHRA and CDR2 YSYEKL. V gave up 6 bases and J gave up 3 bases; unmatched junction bases: 9. This CDR3 contains 16 residues. CDR3 loop: CASSLSQGAINQPQHF. Here the CDR3 DNA reads TGCGCCAGCAGTCTGTCACAGGGGGCTATCAATCAGCCCCAGCATTTT.

This clone was counted a single time. The chain carries TRBV10-3 and TRBJ2-2, with 7 nucleotides matching TRBD2. Trimming at V came to 6 bases and at J to 6 bases, leaving 19 bases not matched to a gene. This CDR3 is 18 amino acids long. Germline V gene lookup returns CDR1 ENHRY and CDR2 SYGVKD. This chain's CDR3 is CAISQAWEGRFGAGELFF. CDR3 coding DNA: TGTGCCATCAGCCAAGCGTGGGAGGGCCGATTCGGGGCCGGGGAGCTGTTTTTT.

V usage is TRBV6-5 and J usage is TRBJ2-5, with 7 bases identical to TRBD2. The end of the DNA fits TRBJ2-7 better, so the J call may be wrong. Germline V gene lookup returns CDR1 MNHEY and CDR2 SVGAGI. The CDR3 extends over 15 amino acids. The CDR3 sequence: CASSPSGFPSYEQYF. As DNA, the CDR3 is TGTGCCAGCAGTCCTAGCGGTTTCCCTTCCTACGAGCAGTACTTC.